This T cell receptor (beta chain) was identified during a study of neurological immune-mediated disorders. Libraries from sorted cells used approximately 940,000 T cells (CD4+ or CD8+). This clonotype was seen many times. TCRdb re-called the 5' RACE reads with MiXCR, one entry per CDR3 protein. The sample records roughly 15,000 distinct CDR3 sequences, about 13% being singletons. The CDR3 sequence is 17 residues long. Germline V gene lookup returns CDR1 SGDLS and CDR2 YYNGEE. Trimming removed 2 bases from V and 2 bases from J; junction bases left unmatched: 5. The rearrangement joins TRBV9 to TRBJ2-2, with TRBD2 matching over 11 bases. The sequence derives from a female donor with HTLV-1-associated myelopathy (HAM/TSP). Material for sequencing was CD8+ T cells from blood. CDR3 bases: TGTGCCAGCAGCGTTCTAGCGGGGGGTCATAACACCGGGGAGCTGTTTTTT. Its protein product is CASSVLAGGHNTGELFF.